This T cell receptor (beta chain) was profiled in a study of beta chain features in type 1 diabetes. Study-level results: For Type 1 diabetes patients, all four CD4+ subsets carried TCRB CDR3s that were moderately but significantly shorter.

The CDR3 has 15 amino acids. V gave up 5 bases and J gave up 2 bases, with 11 bases separating them. Germline CDR1 SGHRS, CDR2 YFSETQ. Sequencing targeted expressed TCRB transcripts, as all isolated RNA had been reverse transcribed. TCRdb keeps only in-frame clones here, not all; method: immunoSEQ multiplex PCR. The data contain fewer than 400,000 clones, around 9.7% of them singletons. Note on this clone: No antigen is known for it.

The sample was central memory CD4+ T cells from blood. The V gene is TRBV5-1, the J gene TRBJ2-6; D remains ambiguous. This clonotype originated in a young man with type 1 diabetes. CDR3 nucleotide sequence: TGCGCCAGCAGGCCCGGATTCCCTGGGGCCAACGTCCTGACTTTC. This translates into CASRPGFPGANVLTF. The complete variable domain, with remaining parts taken from reference TRBV5-1 and TRBJ2-6, reads KAGVTQTPRYLIKTRGQQVTLSCSPISGHRSVSWYQQTPGQGLQFLFEYFSETQRNKGNFPGRFSGRQFSNSRSEMNVSTLELGDSALYLCASRPGFPGANVLTFGAGSRLTVL.